The clone carrying this TCR beta chain was seen a single time. The sample originates from a study of blood T cell repertoires in COVID-19. The overall study: There were acute and convalescent COVID-19 samples, and they came from the United States, Italy and Spain. T cells, B-cell-depleted T cells, or PBMCs provided the cDNA or gDNA that served as material.

In the original workflow: Amplification of reference gene primers was used by the study to estimate nucleated cell counts. Libraries were prepared by immunoSEQ multiplex PCR; TCRdb keeps only in-frame clonotypes and omits some of them. V and J calls and clone size follow that table, whereas D and trimming were derived from the DNA. The profile shows fewer than 500,000 clones, about 85% of them singletons. Assignment of participants to cohorts was predicated upon participant-reported clinical history. The CDR3 consists of 14 residues. The V gene's germline CDR1 is MGHDK and CDR2 SYGVNS. The germline V and J ends were trimmed by 2 bases and 0 bases, with 6 bases remaining between them.

The receptor comes from a woman aged 18-29 years with acute COVID-19. The rearrangement uses TRBV25-1 and TRBJ2-3; the D is unclear. The sequencing input was PBMCs or T cells enriched from blood (not recorded which). CDR3 in DNA: TGTGCCAGCAGTGAACCCCGTAGCACAGATACGCAGTATTTT. It codes for CASSEPRSTDTQYF. Combining the CDR3 with reference TRBV25-1 and TRBJ2-3 gives the whole variable domain EADIYQTPRYLVIGTGKKITLECSQTMGHDKMYWYQQDPGMELHLIHYSYGVNSTEKGDLSSESTVSRIRTEHFPLTLESARPSHTSQYLCASSEPRSTDTQYFGPGTRLTVL.